This T cell receptor (beta chain) was documented in a study of identifying expanded T cells in peripheral blood. Broader study findings: Differentially abundant clones: about 1.3 between replicates, 16.4 at about 13 days, around 20 at four.

The table came from immunoSEQ multiplex PCR; TCRdb's copy has only in-frame clones and leaves some out. The sample carries around 94,000 clones, about 91% recorded once. Germline V lookup: CDR1 SGHTS, CDR2 YDEGEE. The V end lost 0 bases, the J end lost 6 bases, and 4 bases lay between the germline ends. The CDR3 covers 11 residues. No infections or other immune events were documented during collection. On this clone: Antigen specificity is unknown.

Material: blood. This sequence joins TRBV5-8 and TRBJ2-7; unclear D gene. The sequence came from a person between 18 and 70 years old in good health. The CDR3 spells CASSLVSEQYF. The CDR3 nucleotides are TGTGCCAGCAGCTTGGTATCCGAGCAGTACTTC.